The clone carrying this T cell receptor (beta chain) was detected many times. The entry originates in a study of T cells in Graves' hyperthyroidism and ophthalmopathy. RNA transcripts served as the template for amplifying TCR beta CDR3 regions. The primer set for the first-round RT-PCR of the TCR CDR3 was HTBI. Using its own MiXCR run on the multiplex PCR reads, TCRdb lists one record per CDR3 protein. The data show hundreds of thousands of distinct CDR3 sequences, 13% to 15% seen once. V trimming: 6 bases; J trimming: 2 bases; junction bases outside the gene matches: 3. Germline loops: CDR1 DFQATT, CDR2 SNEGSKA (reference sequence). This CDR3 is built from 13 residues. Disease lasting under 3 months, a NOSPECS grade of at least 4, and a Clinical Activity Score of at least 3 were features of the ophthalmopathy patients.

The source is a woman aged 55 to 70 with Graves' ophthalmopathy. The V and J genes are TRBV20-1 and TRBJ2-5; TRBD1 aligns across 10 bases. What was sequenced was blood. CDR3 amino acids: CSATDRGQETQYF. DNA of the CDR3: TGCAGTGCCACGGACAGGGGGCAAGAGACCCAGTACTTC.